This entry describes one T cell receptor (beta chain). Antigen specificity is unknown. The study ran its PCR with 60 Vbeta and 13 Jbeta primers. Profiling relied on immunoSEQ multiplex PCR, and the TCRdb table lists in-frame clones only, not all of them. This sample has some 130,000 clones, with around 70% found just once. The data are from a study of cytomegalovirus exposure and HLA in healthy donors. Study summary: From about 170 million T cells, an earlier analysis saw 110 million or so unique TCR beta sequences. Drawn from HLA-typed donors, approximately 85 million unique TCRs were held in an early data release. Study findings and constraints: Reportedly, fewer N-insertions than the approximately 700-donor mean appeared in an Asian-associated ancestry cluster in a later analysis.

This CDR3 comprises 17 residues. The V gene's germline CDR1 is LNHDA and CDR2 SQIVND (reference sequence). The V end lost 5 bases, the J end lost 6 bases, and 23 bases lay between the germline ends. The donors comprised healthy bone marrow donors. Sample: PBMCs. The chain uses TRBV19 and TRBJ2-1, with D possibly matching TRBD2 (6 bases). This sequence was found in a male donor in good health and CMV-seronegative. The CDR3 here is CASSLGGAGGGINEQFF. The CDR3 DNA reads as TGTGCCAGTAGTCTGGGGGGAGCGGGTGGGGGGATCAATGAGCAGTTCTTC.